This T cell receptor beta chain comes out of a study of breast tumors, draining lymph nodes, adjacent tissues. TCRdb analysed the multiplex PCR reads with MiXCR anew, one entry per CDR3 protein. This sample has 200,000 to 250,000 distinct CDR3 sequences, with less than 40% found just once. Study outcomes and limitations: Data fit most tumor T cells coming from lymph node, expanding in tumor. Compared with basal-like, luminal-like tumors shared significantly more repertoire with nontumor tissue. Tumor TCR diversity was below lymph nodes but above nontumor tissue.

The lymph nodes were axillary draining lymph nodes from breast cancer patients. This clonotype was counted ten times or more. Its antigen remains unidentified. The TCR sequence derives from a female donor with breast cancer. Some clones in this sample may be carry-over from other donors' samples. Input material: axillary lymph node tissue.

Here the CDR3 DNA reads TGCGCCAGCAGCCAAGTGGGCGAGGCAGGGGCCCTCTATACTAATGAAAAACTGTTTTTT. Protein sequence: CASSQVGEAGALYTNEKLFF. The chain couples TRBV4-1 to TRBJ1-4, with TRBD1 as a possible D gene (6 bases). Germline CDR1 reads MGHRA; CDR2 reads YSYEKL. This CDR3 is built from 20 residues. V was trimmed by 1 base and J by 2 bases, leaving 23 bases between them.